What follows is one T cell receptor beta chain and its context. The antigen remains undetermined. TCR beta CDR3 region amplification was performed from RNA transcripts. The TCR CDR3 first-round RT-PCR relied on the HTBI primer set. One entry per CDR3 protein results from TCRdb running MiXCR on the multiplex PCR reads. The profile shows around 690,000 distinct CDR3 sequences, about a fifth of them singletons. The data are from a study of T cells in Graves' hyperthyroidism and ophthalmopathy. About the study: At the time of initial diagnosis and before any treatment, peripheral blood was collected.

CDR3 length: 16 amino acids. Germline CDR1 MDHEN, CDR2 SYDVKM. The V end lost 7 bases, the J end lost 3 bases, and 19 bases lay between the germline ends. Study conclusions and caveats: Blood shared most expanded thyroid clonotypes above 0.001. In validation, the model predicted ophthalmopathy. These predictions came a median about 6.5 months before onset.

This TCR was sampled from a man aged 30 to 39 with Graves' ophthalmopathy. The chain is built from TRBV28 and TRBJ2-1, with D perhaps being TRBD1 or TRBD2 (6 bases each). The sequencing input was blood. The CDR3 protein is CASTYQGTSHYNEQFF. The CDR3 DNA sequence: TGTGCCAGCACCTACCAGGGGACTTCCCACTACAATGAGCAGTTCTTC.